This T cell receptor (beta chain) was retrieved from a study of T cell changes during pregnancy in multiple sclerosis. The CDR3 contains 16 residues. The germline CDR1 and CDR2 sequences are LGHNA and YSLEER. V was shortened by 0 bases and J by 6 bases, with 15 bases between the two germline ends. Profiled with immunoSEQ multiplex PCR; TCRdb holds only in-frame clones, not every one. The table lists approximately 63,000 clones, over 80% of them singletons. Sequencing used peripheral blood, obtained in the third trimester of pregnancy. V usage is TRBV4-3 and J usage is TRBJ1-5, with TRBD1 as a possible D gene (6 bases). This clonotype originated in a female donor in good health, enrolled as a control in a pregnancy study. The CDR3: CASSQDLQGRGQPQHF. The CDR3, as DNA: TGCGCCAGCAGCCAAGATCTGCAGGGGCGCGGTCAGCCCCAGCATTTT.